The present TCR beta chain was sequenced within a study of blood T cell repertoires in COVID-19. Study as a whole: Both acute and convalescent COVID-19 samples were obtained from the United States, Italy and Spain. From T cells, B-cell-depleted T cells, or PBMCs came the material, which was cDNA or gDNA.

In the authors' methods: Amplification with reference gene primers provided the estimates of nucleated cell counts. Assay: immunoSEQ multiplex PCR; the TCRdb copy retains only in-frame clones and omits some. That table gives V, J and clone size, and the DNA gave D and trimming. The sample has hundreds of thousands of clones; 70% to 90% are singletons. Sequencing input: peripheral blood. The sequence was collected from a woman younger than 35 who had recovered from COVID-19.

The CDR3 region is CASNSRTGSTEAFF. In DNA, the CDR3 is TGCGCCAGCAACTCCCGGACAGGCTCCACTGAAGCTTTCTTT. This chain uses TRBV5-1 with TRBJ1-1, with 7 positions matching TRBD1. The ends lost 6 bases at V and 4 bases at J; junction bases unmatched: 9. This CDR3 contains 14 residues. From germline, CDR1 is SGHRS and CDR2 YFSETQ. The full variable domain, completed using reference TRBV5-1 and TRBJ1-1, is KAGVTQTPRYLIKTRGQQVTLSCSPISGHRSVSWYQQTPGQGLQFLFEYFSETQRNKGNFPGRFSGRQFSNSRSEMNVSTLELGDSALYLCASNSRTGSTEAFFGQGTRLTVV.